The following is a TCR beta chain sequence with its context. As yet, its antigen is unknown. This entry is derived from a study of T-cell memory formation after mild COVID-19. At the level of the study: TCR clustering was largely donor specific. General study points: The study detected some responding clones in pre-infection memory, suggesting cross-reactive memory joined. Clones from the second wave (peaking day 37) had unconfirmed SARS-CoV-2 specificity. Contracting CD4+ clones were located mainly in CM and EM, and CD8+ clones in EMRA.

In TCRdb, the 5' RACE reads were re-called with MiXCR into one record per CDR3 protein. The sample contains more than 85,000 distinct CDR3 sequences, around 10% of which appear only once. CDR1 and CDR2 (germline): LNHNV, YYDKDF (reference sequence). The length of the CDR3 is 14 residues. The V end lost 4 bases, the J end lost 3 bases, and 13 bases lay between the germline ends. This receptor was taken from a man aged 18 to 29 who had mild COVID-19 (a few samples of this study predate the infection). Cell type and time point are not known. Sequencing input: PBMCs or a T cell subset sorted from them (not recorded which). The chain combines TRBV15 with TRBJ2-7, with D perhaps matching TRBD2 (5 bases). CDR3 residues: CATSMNGVFYEQYF. DNA for the CDR3: TGTGCCACCAGCATGAACGGGGTTTTCTACGAGCAGTACTTC. The complete variable domain, with remaining parts taken from reference TRBV15 and TRBJ2-7, reads DAMVIQNPRYQVTQFGKPVTLSCSQTLNHNVMYWYQQKSSQAPKLLFHYYDKDFNNEADTPDNFQSRRPNTSFCFLDIRSPGLGDTAMYLCATSMNGVFYEQYFGPGTRLTVT.